This T cell receptor beta chain originates from a study of cytomegalovirus exposure and HLA in healthy donors. Study findings and constraints: Earlier results showed most TCR beta V segments being productive about 87% or about 30% of the time.

The trim removed 1 base at V and 2 bases at J, leaving 4 bases unmatched. This CDR3 spans 15 amino acids. CDR1 and CDR2 (germline): SGHRS, YFSETQ. The study ran its PCR with 60 Vbeta and 13 Jbeta primers. Profiling relied on immunoSEQ multiplex PCR, and the TCRdb table lists in-frame clones only, not all of them. Here the sample spans tens of thousands of clones, 70% to 80% being singletons. With regard to this clone: Its antigen is not identified.

The sample consisted of PBMCs. V usage is TRBV5-1 and J usage is TRBJ2-5; 8 nucleotides align to TRBD1. The receptor's source is a man aged 45-60 years in good health and CMV-seropositive. This CDR3 reads CASSLWDRKQETQYF. The CDR3 region has the DNA TGCGCCAGCAGCTTGTGGGACAGGAAACAAGAGACCCAGTACTTC. Variable domain in full (rest from reference TRBV5-1 and TRBJ2-5): KAGVTQTPRYLIKTRGQQVTLSCSPISGHRSVSWYQQTPGQGLQFLFEYFSETQRNKGNFPGRFSGRQFSNSRSEMNVSTLELGDSALYLCASSLWDRKQETQYFGPGTRLLVL.